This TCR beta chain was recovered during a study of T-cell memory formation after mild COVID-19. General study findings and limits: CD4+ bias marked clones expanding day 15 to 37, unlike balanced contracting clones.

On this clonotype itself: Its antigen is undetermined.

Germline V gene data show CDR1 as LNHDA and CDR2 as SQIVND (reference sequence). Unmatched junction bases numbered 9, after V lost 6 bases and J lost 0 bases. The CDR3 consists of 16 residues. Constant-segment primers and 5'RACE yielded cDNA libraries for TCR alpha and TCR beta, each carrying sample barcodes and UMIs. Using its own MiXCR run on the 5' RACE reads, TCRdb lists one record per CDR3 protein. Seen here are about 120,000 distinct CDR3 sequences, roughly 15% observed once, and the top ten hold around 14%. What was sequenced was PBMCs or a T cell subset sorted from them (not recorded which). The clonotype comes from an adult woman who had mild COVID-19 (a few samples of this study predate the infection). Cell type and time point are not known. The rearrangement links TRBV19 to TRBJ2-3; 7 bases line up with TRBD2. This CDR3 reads CASSYPSGTSTDTQYF. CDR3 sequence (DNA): TGTGCCAGTAGCTACCCTAGCGGAACTAGCACAGATACGCAGTATTTT. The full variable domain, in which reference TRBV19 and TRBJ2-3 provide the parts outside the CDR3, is DGGITQSPKYLFRKEGQNVTLSCEQNLNHDAMYWYRQDPGQGLRLIYYSQIVNDFQKGDIAEGYSVSREKKESFPLTVTSAQKNPTAFYLCASSYPSGTSTDTQYFGPGTRLTVL.